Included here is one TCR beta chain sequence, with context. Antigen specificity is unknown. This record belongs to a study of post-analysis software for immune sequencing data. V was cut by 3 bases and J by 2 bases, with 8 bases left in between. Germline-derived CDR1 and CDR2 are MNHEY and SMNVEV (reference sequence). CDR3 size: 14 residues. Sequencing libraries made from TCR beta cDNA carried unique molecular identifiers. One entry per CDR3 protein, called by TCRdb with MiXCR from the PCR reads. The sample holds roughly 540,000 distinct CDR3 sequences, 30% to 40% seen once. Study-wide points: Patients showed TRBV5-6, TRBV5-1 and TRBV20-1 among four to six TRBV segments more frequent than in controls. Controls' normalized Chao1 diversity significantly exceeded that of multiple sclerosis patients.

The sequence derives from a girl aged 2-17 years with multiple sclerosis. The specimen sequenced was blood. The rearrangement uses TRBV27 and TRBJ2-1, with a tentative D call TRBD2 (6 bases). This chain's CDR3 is CASSFAGTYNEQFF. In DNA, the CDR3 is TGTGCCAGCAGTTTTGCGGGGACCTACAATGAGCAGTTCTTC.